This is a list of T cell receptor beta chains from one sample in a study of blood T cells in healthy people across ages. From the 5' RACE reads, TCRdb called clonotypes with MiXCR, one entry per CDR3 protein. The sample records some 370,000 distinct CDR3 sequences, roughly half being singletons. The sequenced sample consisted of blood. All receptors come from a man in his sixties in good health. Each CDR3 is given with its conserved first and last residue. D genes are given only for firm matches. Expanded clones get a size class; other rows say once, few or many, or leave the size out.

DNA: TGCGCCAGCAGATCCGCTAGGGACAACTACGAGCAGTACTTC
CDR3: CASRSARDNYEQYF
D: -
size: once
J: TRBJ2-7
V: TRBV6-2/TRBV6-3

DNA: TGCGCCAGCAGCTTGGGATGGGTAGGGACAGATACGCAGTATTTT
CDR3: CASSLGWVGTDTQYF
D: -
size: -
J: TRBJ2-3
V: TRBV5-1

DNA: TGTGCCAGCAGCCCCCTTCCGACAGGGGCCCCCGCTTGGGGTACGCAGTATTTT
CDR3: CASSPLPTGAPAWGTQYF
D: TRBD1
size: once
J: TRBJ2-3
V: TRBV2

DNA: TGTGCCAGCAGCCCCAGCGGGAGAGGGAACGAGCAGTACTTC
CDR3: CASSPSGRGNEQYF
D: TRBD2
size: many
J: TRBJ2-7
V: TRBV7-2

DNA: TGTGCCAGCAGCTGGGACTTGCCTAACGAGCAGTACTTC
CDR3: CASSWDLPNEQYF
D: -
size: -
J: TRBJ2-7
V: TRBV7-2

DNA: TGCAGCGGACAGGGGGGTGGGGAAAAACTGTTTTTT
CDR3: CSGQGGGEKLFF
D: TRBD1
size: once
J: TRBJ1-4
V: TRBV29-1

DNA: TGCAGTGCCTTCCTAGCGGGGTTCGCAGATACGCAGTATTTT
CDR3: CSAFLAGFADTQYF
D: TRBD2
size: many
J: TRBJ2-3
V: TRBV20-1

DNA: TGTGCCAGCAGTTACTTGCAGGGAGTGGAAAAACTGTTTTTT
CDR3: CASSYLQGVEKLFF
D: -
size: few
J: TRBJ1-4
V: TRBV6-5

DNA: TGTGCCAGCAGCTTCTCGGGAGTGGGAGAGCAGTACTTC
CDR3: CASSFSGVGEQYF
D: -
size: -
J: TRBJ2-5
V: TRBV7-2

DNA: TGCAGTGCCCGGGGGCTGGAAGGCACAGATACGCAGTATTTT
CDR3: CSARGLEGTDTQYF
D: -
size: -
J: TRBJ2-3
V: TRBV20-1

DNA: TGCGCCAGCAAAGTAGTGGGTCAGACCCAGTACTTC
CDR3: CASKVVGQTQYF
D: -
size: -
J: TRBJ2-5
V: TRBV10-2

DNA: TGCGCCAGCAGCTTGGCCGCAGGGAACACTGAAGCTTTCTTT
CDR3: CASSLAAGNTEAFF
D: -
size: -
J: TRBJ1-1
V: TRBV5-1

DNA: TGTGCCAGCAGTGAAGAACTAGTTTCCTACAATGAGCAGTTCTTC
CDR3: CASSEELVSYNEQFF
D: -
size: few
J: TRBJ2-1
V: TRBV6-1

DNA: TGTGCCATACACGGGCTCCCCGGGCAAGAGACCCAGTACTTC
CDR3: CAIHGLPGQETQYF
D: -
size: -
J: TRBJ2-5
V: TRBV2

DNA: TGTGCCAGCAGCTCAGCCGGGACCAGTGAAGAGACCCAGTACTTC
CDR3: CASSSAGTSEETQYF
D: -
size: -
J: TRBJ2-5
V: TRBV6-2/TRBV6-3

DNA: TGTGCCAGCAGCCAGGACACGAACACTGAAGCTTTCTTT
CDR3: CASSQDTNTEAFF
D: -
size: few
J: TRBJ1-1
V: TRBV7-6

DNA: TGTGCCAGCAGCTCGGCCCGAGATACGCAGTATTTT
CDR3: CASSSARDTQYF
D: -
size: few
J: TRBJ2-3
V: TRBV7-2

DNA: TGTGCCTGGAGCCCCCTCGGAGACAGTTATACCGGGGAGCTGTTTTTT
CDR3: CAWSPLGDSYTGELFF
D: -
size: -
J: TRBJ2-2
V: TRBV30

DNA: TGCGCCAGCAGTTTGCCGGGTCCGAACACTGAAGCTTTCTTT
CDR3: CASSLPGPNTEAFF
D: -
size: once
J: TRBJ1-1
V: TRBV5-1

DNA: TGTGCCAGCAGTCCGCGACTAGCGGGGGTTCGGGGCACAGATACGCAGTATTTT
CDR3: CASSPRLAGVRGTDTQYF
D: TRBD2
size: few
J: TRBJ2-3
V: TRBV27

DNA: TGCAGTGTCCAGACTCCGAAGAGCTCCTACGAGCAGTACTTC
CDR3: CSVQTPKSSYEQYF
D: -
size: few
J: TRBJ2-7
V: TRBV20-1

DNA: TGTGCCAGCAGCCAGGACAGGGGACGGGAGACCCAGTACTTC
CDR3: CASSQDRGRETQYF
D: TRBD1
size: -
J: TRBJ2-5
V: TRBV11-2

DNA: TGTGCCAGCAGCCCCGGGGTAGTGTACCAAGAGACCCAGTACTTC
CDR3: CASSPGVVYQETQYF
D: -
size: -
J: TRBJ2-5
V: TRBV7-9

DNA: TGTGCCAGCAGTTACCGGGACAGGGGGCACTACGAGCAGTACTTC
CDR3: CASSYRDRGHYEQYF
D: TRBD1
size: -
J: TRBJ2-7
V: TRBV6-5

DNA: TGTGCCAGCAATTCCCCCTCGGATCCGACTAACTACGAGCAGTACTTC
CDR3: CASNSPSDPTNYEQYF
D: -
size: -
J: TRBJ2-7
V: TRBV28

DNA: TGTGCCAGCAGCTCTGTAGCGGGAGGAGCTGCAGATACGCAGTATTTT
CDR3: CASSSVAGGAADTQYF
D: TRBD2
size: many
J: TRBJ2-3
V: TRBV7-2

DNA: TGCGCCAGCAGCTTGGGCTTGAGGGGGTTGAACTATGGCTACACCTTC
CDR3: CASSLGLRGLNYGYTF
D: -
size: few
J: TRBJ1-2
V: TRBV5-1

DNA: TGTGCCAGCAGCTCCCAGGCAGGGTGGGGTGAGCAGTTCTTC
CDR3: CASSSQAGWGEQFF
D: -
size: -
J: TRBJ2-1
V: TRBV12-3/TRBV12-4

DNA: TGTGCCAGCAGCTCGGGCCTAGCGGGGGAAGCCAAAAACATTCAGTACTTC
CDR3: CASSSGLAGEAKNIQYF
D: TRBD2
size: many
J: TRBJ2-4
V: TRBV7-2

DNA: TGCAGCGTTGAAGATCGGAGGGGAGGGAATGAGCAGTTCTTC
CDR3: CSVEDRRGGNEQFF
D: TRBD2
size: -
J: TRBJ2-1
V: TRBV29-1

DNA: TGCAGCGTTGAAGCAGGGGCGCGTTCTAACTATGGCTACACCTTC
CDR3: CSVEAGARSNYGYTF
D: -
size: -
J: TRBJ1-2
V: TRBV29-1

DNA: TGTGCCAGCGGGGTTGGGGGAGGCAATAATTCACCCCTCCACTTT
CDR3: CASGVGGGNNSPLHF
D: -
size: -
J: TRBJ1-6
V: TRBV6-1

DNA: TGTGCCAGCAGTGATCCAGGGAATGAGCAGTTCTTC
CDR3: CASSDPGNEQFF
D: -
size: -
J: TRBJ2-1
V: TRBV2

DNA: TGTGCCAGCTCACGAGGACAGAGCTCCTACGAGCAGTACTTC
CDR3: CASSRGQSSYEQYF
D: -
size: few
J: TRBJ2-7
V: TRBV18

DNA: TGTGCCAGCACCCCAGGGACAAGCTCCTACGAGCAGTACTTC
CDR3: CASTPGTSSYEQYF
D: -
size: -
J: TRBJ2-7
V: TRBV7-9

DNA: TGTGCCAGCAGGGAGACTAGCGGGAGAATGTACGAGCAGTACTTC
CDR3: CASRETSGRMYEQYF
D: TRBD2
size: -
J: TRBJ2-7
V: TRBV6-2/TRBV6-3

DNA: TGCAGTGCCCCAGGAACATACAATGAGCAGTTCTTC
CDR3: CSAPGTYNEQFF
D: -
size: -
J: TRBJ2-1
V: TRBV20-1

DNA: TGTGCCAGCAGCCGGACTAGGAAGGTTTGGAATGAGCAGTTCTTC
CDR3: CASSRTRKVWNEQFF
D: TRBD2
size: -
J: TRBJ2-1
V: TRBV7-2

DNA: TGCAGCGTTCGCCTGGGGAACACTGAAGCTTTCTTT
CDR3: CSVRLGNTEAFF
D: -
size: many
J: TRBJ1-1
V: TRBV29-1

DNA: TGTGCCAGCAGTCTGAAGGGGGGGTCCTATGGCTACACCTTC
CDR3: CASSLKGGSYGYTF
D: -
size: -
J: TRBJ1-2
V: TRBV28

DNA: TGTGCCAGCAGCGTAAAGGCCGGCGGGAACACTGAAGCTTTCTTT
CDR3: CASSVKAGGNTEAFF
D: -
size: -
J: TRBJ1-1
V: TRBV9

DNA: TGTGCCAGCACCATCCCCGGGGTTAGCAACCCTGAAGCTTTCTTT
CDR3: CASTIPGVSNPEAFF
D: -
size: few
J: TRBJ1-1
V: TRBV5-8

DNA: TGCAGTGCTAGTGGGTACAATACGCAGTATTTT
CDR3: CSASGYNTQYF
D: -
size: -
J: TRBJ2-3
V: TRBV20-1

DNA: TGTGCCAGCAGTTACGGTTTAGCCAAAAACATTCAGTACTTC
CDR3: CASSYGLAKNIQYF
D: -
size: few
J: TRBJ2-4
V: TRBV6-2/TRBV6-3

DNA: TGTGCCAGCAGCCTGACAGGGAGTGTCACTGAAGCTTTCTTT
CDR3: CASSLTGSVTEAFF
D: TRBD1
size: -
J: TRBJ1-1
V: TRBV4-2

DNA: TGTGCCAGCAGCCCTGGAGCCCCACAGGGTCACAATGAGCAGTTCTTC
CDR3: CASSPGAPQGHNEQFF
D: -
size: -
J: TRBJ2-1
V: TRBV11-2

DNA: TGCAGTGCTACACTACGGACACGGAGCACAGATACGCAGTATTTT
CDR3: CSATLRTRSTDTQYF
D: -
size: -
J: TRBJ2-3
V: TRBV20-1

DNA: TGCAGTGCTCCGGGCCCCGATGGGAGAGAGCAGTACTTC
CDR3: CSAPGPDGREQYF
D: -
size: -
J: TRBJ2-7
V: TRBV20-1

DNA: TGTGCCACGGGGCGGGAGAGACACGAGCAGTACTTC
CDR3: CATGRERHEQYF
D: TRBD2
size: -
J: TRBJ2-7
V: TRBV7-2

DNA: TGTGCCAGCACCCTACAGAGCACAGATACGCAGTATTTT
CDR3: CASTLQSTDTQYF
D: -
size: -
J: TRBJ2-3
V: TRBV12-3/TRBV12-4

DNA: TGTGCCAGCAGCCCGGCCCGGGGCCAGGGGGAGTTCTTC
CDR3: CASSPARGQGEFF
D: TRBD1
size: once
J: TRBJ2-1
V: TRBV7-3

DNA: TGTGCCACCAAGAGTAGCGGGACTTTCCGAGAGACCCAGTACTTC
CDR3: CATKSSGTFRETQYF
D: TRBD2
size: few
J: TRBJ2-5
V: TRBV6-2/TRBV6-3

DNA: TGTGCCAGCAGTGTTAAGTCAGCGGGAGGGGTGGAGCAGTACTTC
CDR3: CASSVKSAGGVEQYF
D: TRBD2
size: -
J: TRBJ2-7
V: TRBV2